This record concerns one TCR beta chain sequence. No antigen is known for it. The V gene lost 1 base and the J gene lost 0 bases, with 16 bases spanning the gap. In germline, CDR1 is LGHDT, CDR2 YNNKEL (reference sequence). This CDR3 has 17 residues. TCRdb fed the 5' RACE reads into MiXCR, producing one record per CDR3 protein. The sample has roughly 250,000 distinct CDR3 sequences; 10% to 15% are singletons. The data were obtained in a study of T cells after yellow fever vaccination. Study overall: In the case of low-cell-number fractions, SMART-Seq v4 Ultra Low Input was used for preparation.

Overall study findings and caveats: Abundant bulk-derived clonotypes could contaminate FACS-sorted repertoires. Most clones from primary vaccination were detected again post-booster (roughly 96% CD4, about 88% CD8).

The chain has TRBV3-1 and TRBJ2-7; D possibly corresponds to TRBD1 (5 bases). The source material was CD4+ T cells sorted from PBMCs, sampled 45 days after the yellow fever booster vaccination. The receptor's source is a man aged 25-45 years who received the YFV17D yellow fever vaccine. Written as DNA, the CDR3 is TGTGCCAGCAGCCAAGGGGTCAGACCTCAGGGCTCCTACGAGCAGTACTTC. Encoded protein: CASSQGVRPQGSYEQYF.